The clone carrying this T cell receptor gamma chain was counted at least ten times. No antigen is known for it. Genomic DNA from isolated PBMCs served as the sequencing template. This specimen comes from a study of gamma delta lymphoproliferative disorders and STAT genes. TCRdb fed the multiplex PCR reads into CATT to redo clone calling. The sample lists under 5,000 gamma-chain clones, roughly 7% occurring once. Study-wide results and caveats: Apart from two gamma clonotypes, major patient clonotypes were public.

This CDR3 region has 13 residues. The germline V gene has CDR1 EGSNGY and CDR2 YDSYNSKV. V was pared by 2 bases and J by 4 bases, with 1 base of the junction left unmatched. The sequence was obtained from a human donor in good health. The chain joins TRGV2 to TRGJP1. TCRdb gives no J gene; it was assigned here by matching the DNA to germline. Sequenced sample: blood. The DNA of the CDR3 is TGTGCCACCTGGGACGTCACTGGTTGGTTCAAGATATTT. This sequence encodes CATWDVTGWFKIF.